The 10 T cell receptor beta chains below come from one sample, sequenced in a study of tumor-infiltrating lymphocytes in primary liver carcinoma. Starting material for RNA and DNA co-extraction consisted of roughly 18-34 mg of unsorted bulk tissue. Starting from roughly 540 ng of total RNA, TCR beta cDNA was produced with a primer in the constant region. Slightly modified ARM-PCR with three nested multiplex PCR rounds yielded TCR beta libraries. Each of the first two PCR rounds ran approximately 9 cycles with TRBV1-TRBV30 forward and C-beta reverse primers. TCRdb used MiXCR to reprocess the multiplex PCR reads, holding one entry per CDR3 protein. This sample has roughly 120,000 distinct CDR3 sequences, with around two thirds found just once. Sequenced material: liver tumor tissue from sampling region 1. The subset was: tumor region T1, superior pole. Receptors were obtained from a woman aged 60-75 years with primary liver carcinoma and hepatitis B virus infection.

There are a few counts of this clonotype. CDR3 bases: TGTGCCAGCAGCTTGGCTCCGACGGCGGTGGGGTTAGGCTATGGCTACACCTTC. Translating it yields CASSLAPTAVGLGYGYTF. V gene TRBV5-5 combines with J gene TRBJ1-2; D is unresolved. CDR1 SGHKS and CDR2 YYEKEE come from the germline V gene (reference sequence). Trimming cost V 0 bases and J 4 bases, with 22 bases left between them. This CDR3 region has 18 residues. The full variable domain, completed using reference TRBV5-5 and TRBJ1-2, is DAGVTQSPTHLIKTRGQQVTLRCSPISGHKSVSWYQQVLGQGPQFIFQYYEKEERGRGNFPDRFSARQFPNYSSELNVNALLLGDSALYLCASSLAPTAVGLGYGYTFGSGTRLTVV.

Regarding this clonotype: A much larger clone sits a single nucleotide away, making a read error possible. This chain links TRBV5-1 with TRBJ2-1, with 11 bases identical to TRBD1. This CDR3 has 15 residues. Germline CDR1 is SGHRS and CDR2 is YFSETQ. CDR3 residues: CASSGGQGDKNEQLF. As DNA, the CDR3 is TGCGCCAGCAGCGGGGGACAGGGGGATAAAAATGAGCAGCTCTTC.

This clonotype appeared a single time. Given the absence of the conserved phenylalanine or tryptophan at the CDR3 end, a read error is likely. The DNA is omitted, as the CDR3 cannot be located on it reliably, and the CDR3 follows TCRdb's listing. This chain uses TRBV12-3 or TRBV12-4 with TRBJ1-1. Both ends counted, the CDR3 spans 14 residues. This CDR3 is CASTLSATAGEASS.

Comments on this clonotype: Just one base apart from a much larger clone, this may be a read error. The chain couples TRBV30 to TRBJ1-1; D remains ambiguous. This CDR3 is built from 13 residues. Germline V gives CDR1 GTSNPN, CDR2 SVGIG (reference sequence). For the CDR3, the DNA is TGTGCCTGGCGCTACGACGGGAACACTGATGCTTTCTTT. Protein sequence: CAWRYDGNTDAFF.

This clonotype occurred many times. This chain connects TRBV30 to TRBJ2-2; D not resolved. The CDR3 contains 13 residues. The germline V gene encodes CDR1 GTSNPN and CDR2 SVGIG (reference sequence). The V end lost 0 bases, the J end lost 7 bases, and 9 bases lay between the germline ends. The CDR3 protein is CAWSVDGIGELFF. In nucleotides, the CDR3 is TGTGCCTGGAGTGTAGATGGAATCGGGGAGCTGTTTTTT. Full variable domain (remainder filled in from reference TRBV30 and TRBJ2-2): SQTIHQWPATLVQPVGSPLSLECTVEGTSNPNLYWYRQAAGRGLQLLFYSVGIGQISSEVPQNLSASRPQDRQFILSSKKLLLSDSGFYLCAWSVDGIGELFFGEGSRLTVL.

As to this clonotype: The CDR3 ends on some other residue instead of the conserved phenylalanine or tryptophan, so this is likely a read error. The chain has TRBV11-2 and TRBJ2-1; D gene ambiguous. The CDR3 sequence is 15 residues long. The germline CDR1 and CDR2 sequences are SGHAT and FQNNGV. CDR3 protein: CASSLRINSCNEQFL. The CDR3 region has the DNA TGTGCCAGCAGCCTCAGGATTAACTCCTGCAATGAGCAGTTCCTC.

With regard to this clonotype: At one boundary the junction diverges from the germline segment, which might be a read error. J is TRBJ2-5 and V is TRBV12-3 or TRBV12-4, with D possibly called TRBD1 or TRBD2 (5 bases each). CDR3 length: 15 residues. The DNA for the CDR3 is TGTGCCAGCATAGAGGGGATGGGCAGGGCTGAGACCCAGCACTTC. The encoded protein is CASIEGMGRAETQHF.

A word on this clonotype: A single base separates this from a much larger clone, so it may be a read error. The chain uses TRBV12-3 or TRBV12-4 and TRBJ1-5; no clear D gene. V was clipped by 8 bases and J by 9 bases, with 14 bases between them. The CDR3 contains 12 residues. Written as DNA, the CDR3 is TGTGCCAGCCGTGACCTCTCGCGGCCCCAGCATTTT. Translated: CASRDLSRPQHF.

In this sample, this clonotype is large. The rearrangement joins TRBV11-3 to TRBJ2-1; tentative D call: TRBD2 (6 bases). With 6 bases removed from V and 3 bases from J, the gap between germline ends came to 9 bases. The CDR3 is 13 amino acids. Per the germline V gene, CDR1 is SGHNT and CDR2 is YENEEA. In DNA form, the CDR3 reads TGTGCCAGCAGTGCCGGGGGCTACAATGAGCAGTTCTTC. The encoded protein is CASSAGGYNEQFF.

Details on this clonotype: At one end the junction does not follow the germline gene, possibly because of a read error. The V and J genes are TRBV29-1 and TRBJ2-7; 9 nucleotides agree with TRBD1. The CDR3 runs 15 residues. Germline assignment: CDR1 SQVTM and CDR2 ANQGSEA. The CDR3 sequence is CSVTRTGVSLRMEYF. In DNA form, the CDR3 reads TGCAGCGTTACCAGGACAGGGGTTTCCCTAAGAATGGAGTATTTC.